The clone carrying this TCR beta chain was observed a few times. V dropped 6 bases and J dropped 5; count of bases not matched to a gene: 4. This CDR3 contains 13 residues. Germline V gene sequence: CDR1 SGHAT, CDR2 FQNNGV. One entry per CDR3 protein results from TCRdb running MiXCR on the reads. The sample shows about 360,000 distinct CDR3 sequences, 15% to 20% of them seen only once. This sample stems from a study of T cell repertoires in cytomegalovirus infection. The sequenced sample was PBMCs. The receptor was derived from a human donor in good health (CMV status not recorded). Some clones in this sample may be carry-over from other donors' samples. The chain couples TRBV11-2 to TRBJ2-1, with TRBD1 matching 7 bases. The CDR3 region is CASRLGQNNEQFF. The CDR3 bases are TGTGCCAGCAGGCTGGGACAGAACAATGAGCAGTTCTTC. The full variable domain, in which reference TRBV11-2 and TRBJ2-1 provide the parts outside the CDR3, is EAGVAQSPRYKIIEKRQSVAFWCNPISGHATLYWYQQILGQGPKLLIQFQNNGVVDDSQLPKDRFSAERLKGVDSTLKIQPAKLEDSAVYLCASRLGQNNEQFFGPGTRLTVL.